This T cell receptor (beta chain) was profiled in a study of shared clonotypes between healthy human individuals. Study-level results: The diversity represented, both genetic and in exposure history, was limited by few donors.

Germline V CDR1 and CDR2: SQVTM, ANQGSEA. This CDR3 spans 13 amino acids. Among the unsorted PBMC samples, replicate PCRs used 300 ng DNA, approximately 30,000 T cell genomes. Unsorted PBMC DNA was sequenced on ten immunoSEQ deep assay plates. Produced via immunoSEQ multiplex PCR; TCRdb's table is partial and in-frame only. The sample shows about 470,000 clones, 70% to 80% of them seen only once. Concerning this clone itself: Its antigen remains unidentified. A junction boundary mismatches the germline segment, possibly from a read error.

The sequence was collected from a woman between 40 and 50 years old in good health. Some clones in this sample may be carry-over from other donors' samples. The gene calls are TRBV29-1 and TRBJ1-5; D is unclear. The sample taken for sequencing was PBMCs. The CDR3 reads CSVQDEGDQPQHF. The CDR3 DNA follows: TGCAGCGTTCAAGATGAGGGAGATCAGCCCCAGCATTTT.